The 10 T cell receptor beta chains below all came from one sample that was sequenced in a study of Graves' ophthalmopathy and Graves' hyperthyroidism. Researchers took RNA transcripts and amplified TCR beta CDR3 regions from them. HTBI primers were employed in first-round RT-PCR, then a second-round multiplex PCR followed. TCRdb reprocessed the multiplex PCR reads via MiXCR and lists one record per CDR3 protein. The repertoire holds some 350,000 distinct CDR3 sequences, with 15% to 20% as singletons. The sequencing sample was made of peripheral blood. Receptors were obtained from an adult woman with stable Graves' hyperthyroidism.

This clonotype was counted a few times. V and J are TRBV5-1 and TRBJ2-7; D not resolved. The CDR3 totals 15 residues. Germline V gene lookup returns CDR1 SGHRS and CDR2 YFSETQ. Trimming took off 3 bases at V and 0 bases at J, with 13 bases between the two ends. The CDR3 sequence is CASSSGDASSYEQYF. The CDR3 DNA follows: TGCGCCAGCAGCTCGGGCGACGCATCCTCCTACGAGCAGTACTTC.

This clonotype came up many times. This chain connects TRBV4-1 to TRBJ2-2; D unresolved. V was cut by 4 bases and J by 6 bases, with 9 bases left in between. Germline V gene data show CDR1 as MGHRA and CDR2 as YSYEKL. This CDR3 has 13 amino acids. The chain's CDR3 is CASSLFLPGELFF. CDR3 coding DNA: TGCGCCAGCAGCCTCTTTCTACCCGGGGAGCTGTTTTTT.

This clonotype was detected many times. The chain combines TRBV14 with TRBJ2-7; a weak D match, TRBD1 (5 bases). The CDR3 is made up of 17 amino acids. Germline loops: CDR1 SGHDN, CDR2 FVKESK. The V and J ends lost 0 bases and 3 bases respectively, with 18 bases between them. The CDR3 region is CASSQELQVQGVYEQYF. DNA of the CDR3: TGTGCCAGCAGCCAAGAACTCCAGGTTCAAGGGGTCTACGAGCAGTACTTC.

The genes are TRBV7-8 and TRBJ2-5; TRBD2 agrees at 12 bases. Germline CDR1 and CDR2: SGHVS and FQNEAQ. V shed 1 base and J 2 bases; nucleotides not matched to a gene: 5. This CDR3 has 17 residues. CDR3 loop: CASSLVWLAGGQETQYF. CDR3 nucleotide sequence: TGTGCCAGCAGCTTAGTGTGGCTAGCGGGAGGGCAAGAGACCCAGTACTTC.

Ten or more counts support this clonotype. The V gene is TRBV7-9, the J gene TRBJ2-5, with 11 positions matching TRBD1. CDR3 length equals 15 residues. Germline trimming cut 3 bases from V and 3 bases from J; bases unmatched to any gene: 3. Germline lookup yields CDR1 SEHNR and CDR2 FQNEAQ (reference sequence). CDR3: CASSLGQGVEETQYF. DNA for the CDR3: TGTGCCAGCAGCTTGGGACAGGGGGTTGAAGAGACCCAGTACTTC.

Many counts were recorded for this clonotype. The V gene is TRBV11-2, the J gene TRBJ1-1; D is possibly TRBD1 (6 bases). The V end was cut by 4 bases, the J end by 1 base, with 13 bases between. The CDR3 has 15 amino acids. Germline CDR1 and CDR2: SGHAT and FQNNGV. CDR3: CASSSAGGRNTEAFF. DNA of the CDR3: TGTGCCAGCAGCTCTGCGGGGGGGCGGAACACTGAAGCTTTCTTT.

This clonotype was counted at least ten times. The chain links TRBV6-1 to TRBJ2-5; 8 bases are shared with TRBD2. The CDR3 runs to 20 residues. Per germline, CDR1 MNHNS and CDR2 SASEGT. J gave up 1 base and V 2 bases, and 18 bases lay outside the gene matches. The CDR3 protein is CASSESPPGVAGGPQETQYF. The CDR3 nucleotides are TGTGCCAGCAGTGAATCCCCCCCCGGGGTGGCGGGAGGACCCCAAGAGACCCAGTACTTC.

This clonotype has ten or more counts. The rearrangement joins TRBV12-3 or TRBV12-4 to TRBJ2-2, with D unresolved. This CDR3 contains 12 residues. V gave up 5 bases and J gave up 6 bases, with 7 bases separating them. The CDR3: CASSNLSGELFF. CDR3 coding DNA: TGTGCCAGCAGTAACCTCTCCGGGGAGCTGTTTTTT.

This clonotype appeared a few times. Germline is not matched at one junction end, which may reflect a read error. V and J are TRBV24-1 and TRBJ2-7; D assignment may be TRBD1 or TRBD2 (5 bases each). CDR1 is KGHDR, CDR2 SFDVKD, per germline. The CDR3 has 16 amino acids. The CDR3 protein is CATSDLGAGGYEVRSF. The CDR3 coding sequence is TGTGCCACCAGTGACCTAGGGGCAGGAGGATACGAGGTTAGGTCGTTC.

This clonotype was counted ten times or more. The chain is built from TRBV19 and TRBJ1-5; 7 bases match TRBD1. This CDR3 has 15 amino acids. The germline gives CDR1 LNHDA, CDR2 SQIVND (reference sequence). V shed 6 bases, J shed 0 bases, and the junction held 5 bases outside the gene matches. In DNA, the CDR3 is TGTGCCAGTAGCTCGGGGACAGCTAGCAATCAGCCCCAGCATTTT. This codes for CASSSGTASNQPQHF. Full variable domain (missing parts from reference TRBV19 and TRBJ1-5): DGGITQSPKYLFRKEGQNVTLSCEQNLNHDAMYWYRQDPGQGLRLIYYSQIVNDFQKGDIAEGYSVSREKKESFPLTVTSAQKNPTAFYLCASSSGTASNQPQHFGDGTRLSIL.